This T cell receptor (beta chain) was retrieved from a study of blood T cells in healthy people across ages. The germline V gene has CDR1 MNHNS and CDR2 SASEGT. Trimming removed 8 bases from V and 4 bases from J, with 11 bases in between. The CDR3 contains 12 residues. Alongside a J-beta primer mix, a sample-barcoded 5' primer served in a second PCR lasting roughly 6 to 11 cycles. TCRdb processed the 5' RACE reads anew with MiXCR; each CDR3 protein has one entry. The repertoire holds hundreds of thousands of distinct CDR3 sequences, with roughly 21% as singletons. There are a few counts of this clonotype. Investigators took about 9.2 milliliters of peripheral blood from every donor.

This TCR came from a man aged 65 to 79 in good health. This chain uses TRBV6-1 with TRBJ2-5; D remains unclear. The sample consisted of blood. CDR3: CASAMDRETQYF. Written as DNA, the CDR3 is TGTGCCAGCGCAATGGACCGAGAGACCCAGTACTTC.